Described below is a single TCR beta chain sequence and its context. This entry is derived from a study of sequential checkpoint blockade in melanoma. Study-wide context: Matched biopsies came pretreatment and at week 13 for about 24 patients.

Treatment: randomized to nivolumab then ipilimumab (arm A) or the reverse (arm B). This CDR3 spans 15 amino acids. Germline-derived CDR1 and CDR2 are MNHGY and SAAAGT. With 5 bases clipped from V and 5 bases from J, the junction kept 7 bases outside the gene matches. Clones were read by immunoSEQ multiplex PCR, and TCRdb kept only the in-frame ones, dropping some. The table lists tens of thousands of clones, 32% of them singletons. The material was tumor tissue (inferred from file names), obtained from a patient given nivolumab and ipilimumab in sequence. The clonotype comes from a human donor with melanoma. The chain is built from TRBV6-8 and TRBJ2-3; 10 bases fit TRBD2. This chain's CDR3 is CASSLSSGGGDTQYF. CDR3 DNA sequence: TGTGCCAGCAGTCTCTCTAGCGGGGGTGGAGATACGCAGTATTTT.